Below are 8 T cell receptor beta chains sequenced from a single sample in a study of blood T cell repertoires in COVID-19. Libraries were prepared by immunoSEQ multiplex PCR; TCRdb keeps only in-frame clonotypes and omits some of them. In the table there are hundreds of thousands of clones, approximately 83% of which are singletons. The sample taken for sequencing was PBMCs or T cells enriched from blood (not recorded which). Receptors originate from a woman aged 40 to 50 who had been exposed to COVID-19.

The chain has TRBV6-2 or TRBV6-3 and TRBJ1-5; a possible D gene is TRBD1 (5 bases). CDR3 length: 19 amino acids. The germline V gene has CDR1 MNHEY and CDR2 SVGEGT. V shed 0 bases and J shed 2 bases, with 20 bases lying between them. This CDR3 is CASSYSKGIESPGNQPQHF. CDR3 nucleotide sequence: TGTGCCAGCAGTTACTCGAAGGGGATAGAAAGCCCGGGCAATCAGCCCCAGCATTTT.

The V and J genes are TRBV5-1 and TRBJ1-1, with TRBD1 as a possible D gene (5 bases). CDR1 SGHRS and CDR2 YFSETQ come from the germline V gene. Trimming stripped 6 bases from V and 0 bases from J, with 9 bases between. This CDR3 spans 13 amino acids. Written as DNA, the CDR3 is TGCGCCAGCACCGGGGGAATGAACACTGAAGCTTTCTTT. This encodes CASTGGMNTEAFF.

The chain combines TRBV27 with TRBJ1-5; 8 nucleotides line up with TRBD1. The V and J ends lost 5 bases and 1 base, in that order; junction bases with no gene match: 13. The CDR3 consists of 18 residues. The V gene's germline CDR1 is MNHEY and CDR2 SMNVEV (reference sequence). The CDR3 loop is CASSPRQGKVFSNQPQHF. CDR3 sequence (DNA): TGTGCCAGCAGTCCCAGACAGGGGAAGGTGTTCAGCAATCAGCCCCAGCATTTT.

The V and J genes are TRBV3-1 (or the pseudogene TRBV3-2) and TRBJ1-1; TRBD1 agrees at 8 bases. The V and J ends lost 8 bases and 0 bases, in that order; junction bases with no gene match: 11. The CDR3 covers 16 residues. The germline gives CDR1 LGHDT, CDR2 YNNKEL (reference sequence). CDR3: CASDPGQGQVNTEAFF. The CDR3 DNA follows: TGTGCCAGCGACCCAGGACAGGGACAGGTGAACACTGAAGCTTTCTTT.

This chain connects TRBV6-5 to TRBJ2-7; the match to TRBD2 covers 11 bases. With V trimmed by 4 bases and J by 5 bases, 7 bases remained unmatched. Germline assignment: CDR1 MNHEY and CDR2 SVGAGI. The CDR3 length is 15 residues. The chain's CDR3 is CASSWGGLAVNEQYF. The CDR3 DNA sequence: TGTGCCAGCAGTTGGGGGGGACTAGCGGTTAACGAGCAGTACTTC.

This clone was picked up a small number of times. The chain couples TRBV12-3 or TRBV12-4 to TRBJ1-1; D is undetermined. V shed 7 bases and J shed 6 bases, with 15 bases lying between them. This CDR3 is built from 13 residues. The CDR3 sequence is CASTQGGSSEAFF. The CDR3 nucleotides read TGTGCCAGCACCCAAGGCGGCAGCTCTGAAGCTTTCTTT.

V and J are TRBV4-3 and TRBJ1-2; TRBD1 aligns across 7 bases. The CDR3 has 18 amino acids. V shed 0 bases and J 2 bases; nucleotides not matched to a gene: 12. Looked up from germline, CDR1 is LGHNA and CDR2 is YSLEER. Here the CDR3 DNA reads TGCGCCAGCAGCCAAGATGCGCTGGACAGGCCTGTGAACTATGGCTACACCTTC. Its protein is CASSQDALDRPVNYGYTF.

The rearrangement links TRBV6-5 to TRBJ2-5, with 7 bases aligning to TRBD2. V lost 6 bases to trimming and J lost 2 bases; unmatched junction nucleotides: 9. The CDR3 spans 15 residues. Germline loops: CDR1 MNHEY, CDR2 SVGAGI. The CDR3 region is CASSRSGTGQETQYF. CDR3 nucleotides: TGTGCCAGCAGCCGAAGCGGGACGGGACAAGAGACCCAGTACTTC.